This T cell receptor (beta chain) was documented in a study of identical twins. Study-level points and caveats: Not following the same donors, the study drew its conclusions from cross-sectional statistical analysis. Invariant cells of the MAIT and iNKT types might have partly distorted the zero-insertion analyses.

All donors comprised healthy Caucasians. The authors used template switching to add a universal primer site and gave cDNA unique molecular identifiers. TCRdb re-derived calls from the 5' RACE reads in MiXCR, one entry per CDR3 protein. The repertoire holds around 370,000 distinct CDR3 sequences, roughly 9% seen once, with 8.5% to 10% in the top ten. There are a few counts of this clonotype. Its specificity is not known. The germline CDR1 and CDR2 sequences are SGHDN and FVKESK. V lost 2 bases and J lost 3, with 8 bases in between. The CDR3 covers 13 residues. The chain uses TRBV14 and TRBJ2-7; possibly TRBD1 for D (5 bases). This sequence originates from a woman in her fifties or sixties in good health. The sample consisted of naive T cells sorted from blood. The CDR3 DNA reads as TGTGCCAGCAGCCAAACAGGAGACTACGAGCAGTACTTC. Amino acid sequence: CASSQTGDYEQYF.